This T cell receptor (beta chain) was identified during a study of regulatory T cells in long-lasting Graves disease. Across the whole study: A definition of persistent Graves' disease required over 5 years of antithyroid drugs plus positive TSH receptor antibodies. Study-wide results and limits: Under persistent disease, TRBV28, TRBJ1-2 and TRBJ2-5 were used preferentially. Accuracy was possibly reduced by small sample size.

CDR1 is SGHAT, CDR2 FQNNGV, per germline. The CDR3 length is 13 residues. With 3 bases removed from V and 4 bases from J, the gap between germline ends came to 10 bases. As for time point: persistent/refractory GD, antithyroid drugs over 5 years with positive TRAb. After RNA was extracted from PBMCs, the TCR library was made from it. As a group, patients came from one endocrinology department in Xi'an, China. iRepertoire HTBI primers and Arm-PCR of CDR3 regions built TCR beta libraries. Each CDR3 protein is one row after TCRdb ran MiXCR on the multiplex PCR reads. This sample has hundreds of thousands of distinct CDR3 sequences, with around a fifth found just once. Ten or more counts support this clonotype. Its antigen is currently unknown.

Sequencing was performed on peripheral blood mononuclear cells (PBMCs), taken when the disease was refractory, from a patient treated with antithyroid drugs. The chain has TRBV11-2 and TRBJ2-7; no clear D. This clonotype originated in a female donor with Graves disease. CDR3 region: CASSLGIGYEQYF. The CDR3 DNA is TGTGCCAGCAGCTTGGGAATTGGATACGAGCAGTACTTC.